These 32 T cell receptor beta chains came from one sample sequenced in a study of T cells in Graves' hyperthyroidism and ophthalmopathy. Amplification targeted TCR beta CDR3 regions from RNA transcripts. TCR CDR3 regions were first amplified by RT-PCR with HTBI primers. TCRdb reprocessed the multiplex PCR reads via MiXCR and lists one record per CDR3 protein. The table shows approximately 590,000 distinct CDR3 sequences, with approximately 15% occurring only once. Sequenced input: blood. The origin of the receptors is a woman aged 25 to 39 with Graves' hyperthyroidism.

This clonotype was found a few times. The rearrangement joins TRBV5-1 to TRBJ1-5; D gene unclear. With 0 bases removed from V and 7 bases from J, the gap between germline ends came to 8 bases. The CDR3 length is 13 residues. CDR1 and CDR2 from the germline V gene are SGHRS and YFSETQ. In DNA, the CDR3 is TGCGCCAGCAGCTTGGTCCCCGGGCAGCCCCAGCATTTT. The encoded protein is CASSLVPGQPQHF.

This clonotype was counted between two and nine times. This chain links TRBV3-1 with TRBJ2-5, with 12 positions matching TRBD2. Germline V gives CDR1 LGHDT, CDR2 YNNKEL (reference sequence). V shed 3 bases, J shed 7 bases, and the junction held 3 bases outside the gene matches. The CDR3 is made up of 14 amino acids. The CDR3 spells CASSQEGLAGTQYF. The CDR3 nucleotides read TGTGCCAGCAGCCAGGAGGGACTAGCGGGGACCCAGTACTTC.

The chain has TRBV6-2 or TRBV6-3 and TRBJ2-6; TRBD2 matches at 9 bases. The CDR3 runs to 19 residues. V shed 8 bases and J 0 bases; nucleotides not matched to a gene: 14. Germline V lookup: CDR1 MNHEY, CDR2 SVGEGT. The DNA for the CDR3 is TGTGCCAGCCAACCCCCACTAGCGGGCCACGACTCTGGGGCCAACGTCCTGACTTTC. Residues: CASQPPLAGHDSGANVLTF.

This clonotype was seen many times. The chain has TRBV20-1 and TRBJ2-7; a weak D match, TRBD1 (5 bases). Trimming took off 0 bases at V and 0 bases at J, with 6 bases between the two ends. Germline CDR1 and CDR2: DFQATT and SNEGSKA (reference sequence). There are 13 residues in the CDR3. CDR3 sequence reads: CSARDGHSYEQYF. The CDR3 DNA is TGCAGTGCTAGAGATGGACACTCCTACGAGCAGTACTTC.

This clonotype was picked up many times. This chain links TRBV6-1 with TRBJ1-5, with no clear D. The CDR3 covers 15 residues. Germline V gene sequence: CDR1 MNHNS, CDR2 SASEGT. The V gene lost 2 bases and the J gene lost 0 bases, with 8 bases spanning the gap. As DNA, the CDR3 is TGTGCCAGCAGTGAACCATTTTTTAGCAATCAGCCCCAGCATTTT. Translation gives CASSEPFFSNQPQHF.

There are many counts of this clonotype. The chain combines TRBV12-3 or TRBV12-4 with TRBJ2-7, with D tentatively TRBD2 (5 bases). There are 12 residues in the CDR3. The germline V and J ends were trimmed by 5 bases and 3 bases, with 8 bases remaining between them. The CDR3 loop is CASSEGLYEQYF. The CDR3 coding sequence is TGTGCCAGCAGTGAGGGTCTCTACGAGCAGTACTTC.

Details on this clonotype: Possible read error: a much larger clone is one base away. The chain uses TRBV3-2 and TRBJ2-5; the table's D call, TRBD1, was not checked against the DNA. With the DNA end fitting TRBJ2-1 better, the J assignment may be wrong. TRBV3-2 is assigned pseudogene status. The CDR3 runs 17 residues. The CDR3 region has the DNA TGTGCCAGCAGCCAAGCCGTTCCGGACAGGGGGAAAGAGACCCAGTTCTTC. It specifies CASSQAVPDRGKETQFF.

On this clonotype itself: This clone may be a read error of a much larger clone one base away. CDR3 nucleotides: TGTGCCAGCAGCGCCCGACTAGTGGCGAACACCGGGGAGCTGTTTTTT. Encoded protein: CASSARLVANTGELFF. The chain links TRBV3-1 to TRBJ2-2, with TRBD2 as a possible D gene (6 bases). The germline V gene has CDR1 LGHDT and CDR2 YNNKEL (reference sequence). The CDR3 covers 16 residues. V lost 5 bases and J 0 bases, leaving 13 bases between the germline ends.

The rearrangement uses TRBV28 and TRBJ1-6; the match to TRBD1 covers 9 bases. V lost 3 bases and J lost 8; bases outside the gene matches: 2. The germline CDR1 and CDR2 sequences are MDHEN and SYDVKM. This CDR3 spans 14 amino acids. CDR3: CASSLGDRDSPLHF. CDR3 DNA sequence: TGTGCCAGCAGTTTGGGGGACAGGGATTCACCCCTCCACTTT.

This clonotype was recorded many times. The CDR3: CASRTHLTRDRGGYNEQFF. The CDR3 DNA reads as TGTGCCAGCAGGACACACTTGACCCGGGACAGGGGAGGTTACAATGAGCAGTTCTTC. This chain uses TRBV28 with TRBJ2-1; 10 bases align to TRBD1. The CDR3 extends over 19 amino acids. The V segment lost 6 bases and the J segment 4 bases; nucleotides outside the gene matches: 18. Germline V lookup: CDR1 MDHEN, CDR2 SYDVKM.

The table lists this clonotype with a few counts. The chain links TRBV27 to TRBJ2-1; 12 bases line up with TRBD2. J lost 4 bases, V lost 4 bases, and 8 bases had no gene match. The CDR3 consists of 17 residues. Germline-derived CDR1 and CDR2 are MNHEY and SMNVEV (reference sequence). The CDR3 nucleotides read TGTGCCAGCAGTTCCTCTAGCGGGAGGGGTCTATACAATGAGCAGTTCTTC. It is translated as CASSSSSGRGLYNEQFF.

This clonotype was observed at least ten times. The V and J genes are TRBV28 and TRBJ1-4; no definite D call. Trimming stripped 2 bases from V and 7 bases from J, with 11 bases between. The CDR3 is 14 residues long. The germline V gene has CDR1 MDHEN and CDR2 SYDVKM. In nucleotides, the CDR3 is TGTGCCAGCAGTTTAGCACAGCCAGTTGAAAAACTGTTTTTT. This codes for CASSLAQPVEKLFF.

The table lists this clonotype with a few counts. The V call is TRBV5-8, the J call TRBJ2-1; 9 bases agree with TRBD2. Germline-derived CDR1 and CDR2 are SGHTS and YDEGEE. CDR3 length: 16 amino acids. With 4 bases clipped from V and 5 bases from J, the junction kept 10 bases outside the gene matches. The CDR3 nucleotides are TGTGCCAGCAGCCGGGGGGGGGGACTAGCCAACAATGAGCAGTTCTTC. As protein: CASSRGGGLANNEQFF.

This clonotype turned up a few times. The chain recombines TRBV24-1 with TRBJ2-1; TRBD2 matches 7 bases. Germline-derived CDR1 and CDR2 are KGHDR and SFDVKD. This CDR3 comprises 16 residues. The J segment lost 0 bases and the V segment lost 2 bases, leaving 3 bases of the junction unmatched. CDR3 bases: TGTGCCACCAGTGATTCCGGGGGGAGCTCCTACAATGAGCAGTTCTTC. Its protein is CATSDSGGSSYNEQFF.

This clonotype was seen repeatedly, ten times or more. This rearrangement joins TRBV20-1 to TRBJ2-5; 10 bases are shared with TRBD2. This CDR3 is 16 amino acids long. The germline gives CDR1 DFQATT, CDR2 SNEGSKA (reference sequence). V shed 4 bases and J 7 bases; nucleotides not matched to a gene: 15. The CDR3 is CSAKRITSGTKGTQYF. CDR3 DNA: TGCAGTGCTAAAAGGATAACTAGCGGGACTAAGGGGACCCAGTACTTC.

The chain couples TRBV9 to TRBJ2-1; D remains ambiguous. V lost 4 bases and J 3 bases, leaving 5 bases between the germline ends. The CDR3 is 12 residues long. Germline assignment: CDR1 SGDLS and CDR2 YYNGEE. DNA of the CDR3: TGTGCCAGCAGCAAGGACTACAATGAGCAGTTCTTC. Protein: CASSKDYNEQFF.

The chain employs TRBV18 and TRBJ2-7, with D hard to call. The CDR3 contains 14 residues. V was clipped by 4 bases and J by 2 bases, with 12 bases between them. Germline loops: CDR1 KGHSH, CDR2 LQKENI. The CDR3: CASSLDHPTYEQYF. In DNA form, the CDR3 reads TGTGCCAGCTCACTGGACCATCCGACCTACGAGCAGTACTTC. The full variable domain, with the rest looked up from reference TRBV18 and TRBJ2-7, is NAGVMQNPRHLVRRRGQEARLRCSPMKGHSHVYWYRQLPEEGLKFMVYLQKENIIDESGMPKERFSAEFPKEGPSILRIQQVVRGDSAAYFCASSLDHPTYEQYFGPGTRLTVT.

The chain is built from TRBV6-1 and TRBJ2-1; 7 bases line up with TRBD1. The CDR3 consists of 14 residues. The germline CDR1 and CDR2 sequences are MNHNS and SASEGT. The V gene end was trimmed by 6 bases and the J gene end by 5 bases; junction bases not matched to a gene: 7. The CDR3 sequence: CASRNRGPHNEQFF. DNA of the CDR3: TGTGCCAGCAGGAACAGGGGTCCCCACAATGAGCAGTTCTTC.

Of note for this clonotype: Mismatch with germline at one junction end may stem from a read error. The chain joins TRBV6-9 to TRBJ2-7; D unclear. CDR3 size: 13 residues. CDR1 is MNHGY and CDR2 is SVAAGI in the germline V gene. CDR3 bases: TGTGCCAGCAGTTTGGCAGTGTCTCTCGAGCGGTACTTC. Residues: CASSLAVSLERYF.

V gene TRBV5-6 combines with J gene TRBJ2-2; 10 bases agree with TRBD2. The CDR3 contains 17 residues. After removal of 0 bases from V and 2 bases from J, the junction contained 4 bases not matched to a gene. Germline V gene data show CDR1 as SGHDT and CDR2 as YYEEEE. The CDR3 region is CASSLALAGANTGELFF. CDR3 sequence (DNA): TGTGCCAGCAGCTTGGCGCTAGCGGGAGCAAACACCGGGGAGCTGTTTTTT.

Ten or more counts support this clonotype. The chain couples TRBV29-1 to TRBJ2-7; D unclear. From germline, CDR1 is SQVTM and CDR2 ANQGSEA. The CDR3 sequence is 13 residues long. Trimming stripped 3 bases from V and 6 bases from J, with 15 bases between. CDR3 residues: CSVEAHPLGEQYF. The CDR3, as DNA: TGCAGCGTTGAGGCCCATCCCCTGGGCGAGCAGTACTTC.

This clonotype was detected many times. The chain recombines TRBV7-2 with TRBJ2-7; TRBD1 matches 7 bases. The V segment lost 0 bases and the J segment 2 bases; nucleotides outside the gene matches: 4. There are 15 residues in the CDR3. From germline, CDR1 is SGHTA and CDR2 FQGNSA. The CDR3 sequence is CASSLANQGAYEQYF. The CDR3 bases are TGTGCCAGCAGCTTAGCGAATCAGGGGGCCTACGAGCAGTACTTC.

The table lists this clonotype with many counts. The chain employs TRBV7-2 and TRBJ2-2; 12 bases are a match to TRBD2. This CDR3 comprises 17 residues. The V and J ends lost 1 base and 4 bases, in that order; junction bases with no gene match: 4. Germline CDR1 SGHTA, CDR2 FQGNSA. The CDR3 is CASSLVTSGSLTGELFF. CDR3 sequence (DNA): TGTGCCAGCAGCTTAGTGACTAGCGGGAGTCTCACCGGGGAGCTGTTTTTT.

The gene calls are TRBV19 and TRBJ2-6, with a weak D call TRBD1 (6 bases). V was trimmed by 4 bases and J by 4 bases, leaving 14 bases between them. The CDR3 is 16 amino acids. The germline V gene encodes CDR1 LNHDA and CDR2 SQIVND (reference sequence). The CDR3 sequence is CASSRKGTSGANVLTF. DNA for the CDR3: TGTGCCAGTAGTAGAAAAGGGACATCCGGGGCCAACGTCCTGACTTTC.

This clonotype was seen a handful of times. CDR3 residues: CASSVGLAGGPNEQFF. The DNA of the CDR3 is TGTGCCAGCAGCGTTGGACTAGCGGGAGGGCCAAATGAGCAGTTCTTC. The V call is TRBV9, the J call TRBJ2-1; TRBD2 matches at 15 bases. Germline CDR1 reads SGDLS; CDR2 reads YYNGEE. The V gene end was trimmed by 2 bases and the J gene end by 7 bases; junction bases not matched to a gene: 4. The CDR3 consists of 16 residues.

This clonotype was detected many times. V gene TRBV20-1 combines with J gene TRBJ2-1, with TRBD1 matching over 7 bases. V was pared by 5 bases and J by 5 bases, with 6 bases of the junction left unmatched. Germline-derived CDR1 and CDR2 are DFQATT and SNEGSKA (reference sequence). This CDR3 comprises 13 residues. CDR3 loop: CSARDSNNNEQFF. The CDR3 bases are TGCAGTGCTCGGGACAGCAACAACAATGAGCAGTTCTTC.

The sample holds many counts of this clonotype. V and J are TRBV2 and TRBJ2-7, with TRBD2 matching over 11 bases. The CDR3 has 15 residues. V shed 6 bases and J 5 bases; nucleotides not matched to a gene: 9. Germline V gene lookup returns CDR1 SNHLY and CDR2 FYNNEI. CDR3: CASRGLAGGTHEQYF. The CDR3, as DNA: TGTGCCAGCAGGGGGCTAGCGGGAGGAACCCACGAGCAGTACTTC.

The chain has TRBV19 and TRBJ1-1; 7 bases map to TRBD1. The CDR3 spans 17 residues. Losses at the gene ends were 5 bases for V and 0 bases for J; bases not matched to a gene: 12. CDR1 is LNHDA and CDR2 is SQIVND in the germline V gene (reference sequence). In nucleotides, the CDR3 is TGTGCCAGTAGTCCAACGGACAGGTTTGTTATGAACACTGAAGCTTTCTTT. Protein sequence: CASSPTDRFVMNTEAFF.

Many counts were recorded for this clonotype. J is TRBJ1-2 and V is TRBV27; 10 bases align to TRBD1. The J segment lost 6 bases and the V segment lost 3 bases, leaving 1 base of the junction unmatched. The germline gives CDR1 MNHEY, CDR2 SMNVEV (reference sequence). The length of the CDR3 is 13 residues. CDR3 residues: CASSFGQGDGYTF. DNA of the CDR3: TGTGCCAGCAGTTTCGGACAGGGGGATGGCTACACCTTC.

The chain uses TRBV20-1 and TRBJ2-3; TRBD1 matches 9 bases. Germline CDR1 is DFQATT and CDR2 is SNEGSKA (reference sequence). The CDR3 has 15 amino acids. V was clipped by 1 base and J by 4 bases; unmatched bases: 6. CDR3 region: CSARVAGQGSDTQYF. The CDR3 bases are TGCAGTGCTAGAGTTGCGGGACAGGGATCAGATACGCAGTATTTT.

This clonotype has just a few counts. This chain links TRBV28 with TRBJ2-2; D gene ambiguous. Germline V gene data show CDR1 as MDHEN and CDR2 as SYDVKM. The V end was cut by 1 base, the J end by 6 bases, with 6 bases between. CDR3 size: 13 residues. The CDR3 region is CASSLLRAGELFF. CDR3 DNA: TGTGCCAGCAGTTTATTAAGGGCCGGGGAGCTGTTTTTT.

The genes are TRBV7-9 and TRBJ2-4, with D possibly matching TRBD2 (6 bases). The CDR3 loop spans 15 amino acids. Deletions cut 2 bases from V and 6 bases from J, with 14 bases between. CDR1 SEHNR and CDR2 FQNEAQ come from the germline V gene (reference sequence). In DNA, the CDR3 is TGTGCCAGCAGCTTATTTCTGGGGCGGGGAAACATTCAGTACTTC. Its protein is CASSLFLGRGNIQYF.